This T cell receptor (beta chain) was captured in a study of regulatory T cells in long-lasting Graves disease listed by TCRdb under 2021. Looking at the study overall: In the newly diagnosed Graves' disease group, patients had been taking antithyroid drugs for less than 3 months. Peripheral blood TCR sequencing and RNA sequencing compared persistent Graves' disease patients with newly diagnosed Graves' disease patients. The study was conducted in China and was registered as a clinical trial. A total of about 35 samples underwent TCR sequencing, from about 13 patients with persistent Graves' disease and 20 patients with newly diagnosed Graves' disease.

The CDR3 contains 13 residues, cysteine and phenylalanine counted. Only the CDR3 DNA is retained, 39 bases long and in frame from the first base. The CDR1 and CDR2 encoded by the germline V gene are SNHLY and FYNNEI. V is shortened by 1 base, J by 3 bases, and the region joining them spans 7 bases. According to the study, the label for this sample's time point signals: newly diagnosed GD, antithyroid drugs for less than 3 months. RNA was extracted from PBMCs in TRIzol for both TCR sequencing and RNA sequencing. The diagnosis of Graves' disease followed American Thyroid Association guidelines. Recruitment of patients was carried out at an endocrinology department in Xi'an, China. Each patient gave about 9.1 milliliters of peripheral blood, collected in an EDTA anticoagulant tube. Ficoll Paque Plus density gradient separation was used to isolate PBMCs, and no additional T cell sorting was done. RNA quality was checked with an Agilent 2100 Bioanalyzer and agarose gel, and concentration with a NanoDrop 2000.

On the study overall, not on this receptor specifically: More public clonotypes were shared among persistent patients (more than 2,500) than among newly diagnosed patients (roughly 960). TRBV28, TRBJ1-2 and TRBJ2-5 were preferentially used in persistent disease, while TRBV20-1 and TRBJ2-1 were favored in newly diagnosed disease. The small sample size was acknowledged by the authors as a limitation that may reduce accuracy. Sequencing and analysis were restricted to the TCR beta chain. Lower TCR Shannon entropy and fewer highly expanded clones were observed in persistent Graves' disease patients than in newly diagnosed patients, which suggested clonal expansion. Only peripheral blood was studied, because thyroid tissue, the primary lesion, was inaccessible.

Remarks on this clonotype: The antigen it recognizes is unknown. No base quality information exists; no much larger clone differs at one position.

Library preparation was by multiplex PCR. Data came from an Illumina HiSeq 4000. TCR beta libraries were built with iRepertoire HTBI primers and Arm-PCR amplification of CDR3 regions. Gel purification was performed on PCR products prior to sequencing. Concerning the study's data processing: Across samples, 60 to 75 TRBV and 13 to 15 TRBJ segments were identified and used for gene usage analysis of CDR3 amino acid clonotypes. COPE and FqMerger were used to merge the filtered high-quality paired reads into contigs. BLAST was used to align contigs to IMGT TRBV, TRBD and TRBJ reference genes, with CDR3 defined following IMGT. Any clonotype with a frequency above 0.1% was classified as a highly expanded clone. Shannon entropy served as the measure of repertoire diversity, while the Gini coefficient captured V-J evenness. Clonotypes shared by more than one individual were considered public. TCRdb handled the public reads itself, with Q25 trimming in fastp and clone calling in MiXCR, and kept productive beta chains. CDR3 protein sequences are deduplicated, and each keeps its most common genes and DNA. For this entry, the V and J calls and clone size follow TCRdb and not the study's own pipeline. Here the sample has fewer than 350,000 distinct CDR3 sequences; over 15% occur a single time. About 40% of the sample is held by the ten biggest clonotypes.

This receptor was obtained from a female donor with Graves disease. The specimen was peripheral blood mononuclear cells (PBMCs), collected at new diagnosis, from a patient treated with antithyroid drugs. The rearranged segments are TRBV2 and TRBJ2-7; the D gene cannot be resolved reliably. The CDR3 protein is CASSEEQDYEQYF. The nucleotide sequence reads as follows: TGTGCCAGCAGTGAAGAGCAGGACTACGAGCAGTACTTC.